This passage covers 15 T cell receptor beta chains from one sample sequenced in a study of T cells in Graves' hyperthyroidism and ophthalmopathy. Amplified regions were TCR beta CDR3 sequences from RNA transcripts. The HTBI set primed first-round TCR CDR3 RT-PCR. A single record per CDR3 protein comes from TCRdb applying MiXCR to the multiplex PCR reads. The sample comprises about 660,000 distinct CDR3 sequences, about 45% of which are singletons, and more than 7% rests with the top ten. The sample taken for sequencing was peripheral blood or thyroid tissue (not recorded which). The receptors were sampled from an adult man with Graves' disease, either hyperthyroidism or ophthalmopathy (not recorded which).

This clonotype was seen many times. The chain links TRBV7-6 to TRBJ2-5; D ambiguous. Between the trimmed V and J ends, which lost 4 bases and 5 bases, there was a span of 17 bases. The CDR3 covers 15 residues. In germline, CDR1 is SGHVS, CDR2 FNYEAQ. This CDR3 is CASSSGPSPYETQYF. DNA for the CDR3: TGTGCCAGCAGCTCCGGGCCCAGCCCCTACGAGACCCAGTACTTC.

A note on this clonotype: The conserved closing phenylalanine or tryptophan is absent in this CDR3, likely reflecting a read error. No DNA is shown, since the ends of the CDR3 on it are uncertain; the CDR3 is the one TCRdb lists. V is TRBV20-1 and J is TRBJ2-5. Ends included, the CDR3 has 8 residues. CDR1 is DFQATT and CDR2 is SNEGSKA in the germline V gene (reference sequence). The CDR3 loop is CSARGRPQ.

The DNA for the CDR3 is TGTGCCAGCAGCCACGGACCGAGCTATGGCTACACCTTC. Translation: CASSHGPSYGYTF. The chain uses TRBV12-3 or TRBV12-4 and TRBJ1-2; D is unclear. There are 13 residues in the CDR3. Deletions cut 6 bases from V and 4 bases from J, with 12 bases between.

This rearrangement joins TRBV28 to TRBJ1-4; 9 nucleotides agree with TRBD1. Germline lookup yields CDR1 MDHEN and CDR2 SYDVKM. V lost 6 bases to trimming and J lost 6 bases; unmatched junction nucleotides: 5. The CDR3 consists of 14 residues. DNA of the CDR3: TGTGCCAGCAGAACAGGGGGCAATGATGAAAAACTGTTTTTT. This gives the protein CASRTGGNDEKLFF.

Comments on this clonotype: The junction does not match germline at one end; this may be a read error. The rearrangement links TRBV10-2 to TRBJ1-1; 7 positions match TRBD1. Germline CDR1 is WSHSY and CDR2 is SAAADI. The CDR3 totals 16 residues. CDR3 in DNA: TGCGCCGGCAGACTCCAAGGGGGCTCTCTGAACACTGAAGCTTTCTTT. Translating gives CAGRLQGGSLNTEAFF.

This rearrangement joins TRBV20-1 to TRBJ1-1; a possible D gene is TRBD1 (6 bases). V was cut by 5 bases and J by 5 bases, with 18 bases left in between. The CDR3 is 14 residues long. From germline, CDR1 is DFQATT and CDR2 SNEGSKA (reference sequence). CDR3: CSAELGRGGTEAFF. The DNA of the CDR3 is TGCAGTGCTGAGCTAGGGAGAGGGGGTACTGAAGCTTTCTTT.

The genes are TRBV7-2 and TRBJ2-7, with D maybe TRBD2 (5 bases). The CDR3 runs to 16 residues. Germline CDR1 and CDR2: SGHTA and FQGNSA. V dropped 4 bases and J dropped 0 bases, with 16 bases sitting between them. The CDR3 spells CASSSFLRGTSYEQYF. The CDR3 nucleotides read TGTGCCAGCAGCTCTTTTCTCCGGGGAACCTCCTACGAGCAGTACTTC.

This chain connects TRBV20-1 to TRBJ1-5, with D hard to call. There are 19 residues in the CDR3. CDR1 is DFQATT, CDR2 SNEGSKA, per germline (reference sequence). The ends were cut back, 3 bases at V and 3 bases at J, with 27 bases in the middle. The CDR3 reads CSASPRRVRVEQYNQPQHF. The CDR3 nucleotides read TGCAGTGCTAGCCCGCGTCGTGTAAGGGTCGAGCAGTACAATCAGCCCCAGCATTTT.

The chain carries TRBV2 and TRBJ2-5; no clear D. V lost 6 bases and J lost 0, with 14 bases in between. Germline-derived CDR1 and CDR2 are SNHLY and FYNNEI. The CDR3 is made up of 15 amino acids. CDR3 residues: CASSPRILHQETQYF. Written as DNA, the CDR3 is TGTGCCAGCAGCCCCAGGATCCTCCACCAAGAGACCCAGTACTTC.

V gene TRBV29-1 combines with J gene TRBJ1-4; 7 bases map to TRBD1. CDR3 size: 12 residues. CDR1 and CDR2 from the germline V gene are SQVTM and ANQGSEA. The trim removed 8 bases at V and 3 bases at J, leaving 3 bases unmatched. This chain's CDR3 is CSLTGANEKLFF. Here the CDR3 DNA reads TGCAGCCTTACAGGGGCTAATGAAAAACTGTTTTTT.

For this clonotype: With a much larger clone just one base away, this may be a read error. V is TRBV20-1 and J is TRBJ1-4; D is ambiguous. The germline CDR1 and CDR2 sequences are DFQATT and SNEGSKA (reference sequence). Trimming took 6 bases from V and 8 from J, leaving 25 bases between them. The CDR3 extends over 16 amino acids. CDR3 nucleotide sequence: TGCAGTGCGATGGACCACGGGGAGACAAGGACCGAAAAACTGTTTTTT. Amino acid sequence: CSAMDHGETRTEKLFF.

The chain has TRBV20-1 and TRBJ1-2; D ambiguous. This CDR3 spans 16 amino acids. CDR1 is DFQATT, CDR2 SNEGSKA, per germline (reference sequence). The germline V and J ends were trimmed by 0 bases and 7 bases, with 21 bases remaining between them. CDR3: CSARDPLRRQGCGYTF. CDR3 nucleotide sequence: TGCAGTGCTAGAGATCCCCTCCGCCGACAAGGCTGTGGCTACACCTTC.

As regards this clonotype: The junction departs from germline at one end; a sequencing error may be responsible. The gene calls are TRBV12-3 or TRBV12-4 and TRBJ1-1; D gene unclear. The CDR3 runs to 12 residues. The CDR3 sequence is CAGSYRNTEAFF. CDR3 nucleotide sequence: TGTGCCGGCAGTTACAGGAACACTGAAGCTTTCTTT.

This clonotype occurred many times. This CDR3 reads CSVEEGEVGYEQYF. CDR3 nucleotide sequence: TGCAGCGTGGAGGAGGGAGAAGTAGGTTACGAGCAGTACTTC. This chain joins TRBV29-1 and TRBJ2-7, with a possible D match to TRBD2 (6 bases). Germline V lookup: CDR1 SQVTM, CDR2 ANQGSEA. This CDR3 region has 14 residues. The ends were cut back, 6 bases at V and 4 bases at J, with 19 bases in the middle.

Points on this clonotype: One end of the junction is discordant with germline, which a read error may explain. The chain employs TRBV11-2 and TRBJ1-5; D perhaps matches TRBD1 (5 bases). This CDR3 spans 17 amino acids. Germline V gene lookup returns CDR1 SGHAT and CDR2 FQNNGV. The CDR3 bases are TGTGCCAGCAGTTTAGCTAGGTCGGGAGGGGACCATCAGCCCCAGCATTTT. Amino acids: CASSLARSGGDHQPQHF.